Below, 30 T cell receptor beta chains from the same sample are listed, as sequenced in a study of regulatory T cells in long-lasting Graves disease. TCR beta libraries were built with iRepertoire HTBI primers and Arm-PCR of CDR3 regions. Using its own MiXCR run on the multiplex PCR reads, TCRdb lists one record per CDR3 protein. Found here are 400,000 to 500,000 distinct CDR3 sequences, roughly 21% of them singletons; the top ten hold around an eighth. Documented time point: persistent/refractory GD, antithyroid drugs over 5 years with positive TRAb. PBMC RNA was the source of the TCR library. Material: peripheral blood mononuclear cells (PBMCs), obtained when the disease was refractory, from a patient treated with antithyroid drugs. These receptors originate from a female donor with Graves disease.

This clonotype appeared many times. This rearrangement joins TRBV7-9 to TRBJ2-7, with D perhaps matching TRBD1 (5 bases). Germline loops: CDR1 SEHNR, CDR2 FQNEAQ (reference sequence). V lost 5 bases and J 5 bases, leaving 10 bases between the germline ends. The CDR3 is 12 amino acids. The CDR3 reads CASSGGQNEQYF. The CDR3 DNA follows: TGTGCCAGCAGCGGTGGACAAAACGAGCAGTACTTC.

At least ten counts were recorded for this clonotype. The chain couples TRBV6-1 to TRBJ2-5; 10 bases are a match to TRBD1. V lost 8 bases, J lost 5 bases, and 11 bases stayed unmatched. The CDR3 totals 15 residues. Germline values: CDR1 MNHNS, CDR2 SASEGT. CDR3 nucleotides: TGTGCCAGCGGCCTCCGGGACAGGGGAATCGAGACCCAGTACTTC. This codes for CASGLRDRGIETQYF.

The chain employs TRBV30 and TRBJ1-6; unclear D gene. There are 14 residues in the CDR3. Germline values: CDR1 GTSNPN, CDR2 SVGIG (reference sequence). V gave up 4 bases and J gave up 4 bases, with 11 bases separating them. The CDR3 DNA sequence: TGTGCCTGGAAACCGACGGGGTATAATTCACCCCTCCACTTT. Residues: CAWKPTGYNSPLHF.

This chain's CDR3 is CASSIWTGGSGANVLTF. Here the CDR3 DNA reads TGTGCCAGTAGTATTTGGACAGGGGGCTCTGGGGCCAACGTCCTGACTTTC. The chain uses TRBV19 and TRBJ2-6; 10 nucleotides align to TRBD1. The CDR3 is made up of 17 amino acids. The germline V gene encodes CDR1 LNHDA and CDR2 SQIVND (reference sequence). Trimming cost V 3 bases and J 0 bases; bases outside gene matches: 2.

The V and J genes are TRBV12-3 or TRBV12-4 and TRBJ2-7; possibly TRBD1 for D (5 bases). There are 13 residues in the CDR3. Trimming left V 5 bases short and J 2 bases short, with 10 bases between. The CDR3 sequence: CASSMVGAYEQYF. The DNA for the CDR3 is TGTGCCAGCAGTATGGTAGGGGCCTACGAGCAGTACTTC.

This clonotype was recorded only once. Being one base from a much bigger clone, this may be a read error. CDR3 in amino acids: CASRAGTSVYEQYF. CDR3 nucleotide sequence: TGTGCCAGCAGAGCCGGGACTAGCGTCTACGAGCAGTACTTC. This chain connects TRBV2 to TRBJ2-7, with TRBD2 matching 10 bases. Looked up from germline, CDR1 is SNHLY and CDR2 is FYNNEI. This CDR3 is built from 14 residues. Unmatched junction bases numbered 5, after V lost 6 bases and J lost 3 bases.

To note about this clonotype: Since a far larger clone is one base different, this is likely a read error. This rearrangement joins TRBV13 to TRBJ1-4; D perhaps matches TRBD1 (5 bases). This CDR3 spans 17 amino acids. Germline V gives CDR1 PRHDT, CDR2 FYEKMQ (reference sequence). V lost 5 bases, J lost 0 bases, and 16 bases lay in between. CDR3 coding DNA: TGTGCCAGCAGCGGGACGGCTCTCTACTCAACTAATGAAAAACTGTTTTTT. Its translation: CASSGTALYSTNEKLFF. Complete variable domain (other parts from reference TRBV13 and TRBJ1-4): AAGVIQSPRHLIKEKRETATLKCYPIPRHDTVYWYQQGPGQDPQFLISFYEKMQSDKGSIPDRFSAQQFSDYHSELNMSSLELGDSALYFCASSGTALYSTNEKLFFGSGTQLSVL.

The chain joins TRBV6-1 to TRBJ2-2, with D possibly matching TRBD1 (6 bases). CDR3 length equals 15 residues. Germline loops: CDR1 MNHNS, CDR2 SASEGT. The V end lost 6 bases, the J end lost 0 bases, and 11 bases lay between the germline ends. The CDR3 sequence is CASRTGQPNTGELFF. Here the CDR3 DNA reads TGTGCCAGCAGGACTGGACAGCCGAACACCGGGGAGCTGTTTTTT.

Many counts were recorded for this clonotype. J is TRBJ2-7 and V is TRBV13; 10 bases line up with TRBD2. The V and J ends lost 4 bases and 2 bases, in that order; junction bases with no gene match: 8. This CDR3 is 16 amino acids long. Per the germline V gene, CDR1 is PRHDT and CDR2 is FYEKMQ (reference sequence). CDR3 coding DNA: TGTGCCAGCAGCTCAGGCCGGACTAGCGGAGCCTACGAGCAGTACTTC. It codes for CASSSGRTSGAYEQYF.

The chain combines TRBV16 with TRBJ2-7; 9 bases are shared with TRBD2. Trimming removed 2 bases from V and 4 bases from J; junction bases left unmatched: 6. The CDR3 sequence is 15 residues long. Germline assignment: CDR1 KGHSY and CDR2 FQNENV. CDR3 sequence reads: CASSQIAGAGYEQYF. Written as DNA, the CDR3 is TGTGCCAGCAGCCAAATAGCGGGAGCCGGTTACGAGCAGTACTTC.

The chain is built from TRBV19 and TRBJ1-1; D not certain. Germline lookup yields CDR1 LNHDA and CDR2 SQIVND (reference sequence). The V gene lost 7 bases and the J gene lost 0 bases, with 9 bases spanning the gap. The CDR3 runs 13 residues. The DNA of the CDR3 is TGTGCCAGTACCTACAGATTGAACACTGAAGCTTTCTTT. Protein product: CASTYRLNTEAFF.

There are many counts of this clonotype. The chain couples TRBV2 to TRBJ2-5; tentatively, D is TRBD2 (5 bases). Germline CDR1 is SNHLY and CDR2 is FYNNEI. There are 13 residues in the CDR3. Trimming removed 6 bases from V and 2 bases from J, with 10 bases in between. The CDR3 sequence: CASRLRVQETQYF. The CDR3 DNA sequence: TGTGCCAGCAGATTGAGGGTTCAAGAGACCCAGTACTTC. The full variable domain, in which reference TRBV2 and TRBJ2-5 provide the parts outside the CDR3, is EPEVTQTPSHQVTQMGQEVILRCVPISNHLYFYWYRQILGQKVEFLVSFYNNEISEKSEIFDDQFSVERPDGSNFTLKIRSTKLEDSAMYFCASRLRVQETQYFGPGTRLLVL.

In its sample, this clonotype was seen a few times. The chain links TRBV20-1 to TRBJ1-6; a possible D gene is TRBD1 (5 bases). Deletions cut 1 base from V and 3 bases from J, with 7 bases between. Looked up from germline, CDR1 is DFQATT and CDR2 is SNEGSKA (reference sequence). This CDR3 region has 14 residues. The CDR3 DNA follows: TGCAGTGCTAGAGGGGACTACTATAATTCACCCCTCCACTTT. Protein sequence: CSARGDYYNSPLHF.

This clonotype was recorded many times. The rearrangement links TRBV28 to TRBJ1-3; unclear D gene. This CDR3 has 14 amino acids. V lost 5 bases and J 5 bases, leaving 13 bases between the germline ends. Germline V gene data show CDR1 as MDHEN and CDR2 as SYDVKM. DNA for the CDR3: TGTGCCAGCAGTGAACCGGGAGACAGAAACACCATATATTTT. Encoded protein: CASSEPGDRNTIYF. Looking up the rest from reference TRBV28 and TRBJ1-3 gives the full variable domain: DVKVTQSSRYLVKRTGEKVFLECVQDMDHENMFWYRQDPGLGLRLIYFSYDVKMKEKGDIPEGYSVSREKKERFSLILESASTNQTSMYLCASSEPGDRNTIYFGEGSWLTVV.

This clonotype appeared many times. The chain carries TRBV7-9 and TRBJ1-2, with D uncertain. Germline V CDR1 and CDR2: SEHNR, FQNEAQ (reference sequence). The ends were cut back, 5 bases at V and 1 base at J, with 17 bases in the middle. The CDR3 is 16 amino acids. The CDR3: CASSPPVAGRNYGYTF. CDR3 sequence (DNA): TGTGCCAGCAGCCCGCCGGTGGCAGGCCGTAACTATGGCTACACCTTC. The complete variable domain, with remaining parts taken from reference TRBV7-9 and TRBJ1-2, reads DTGVSQNPRHKITKRGQNVTFRCDPISEHNRLYWYRQTLGQGPEFLTYFQNEAQLEKSRLLSDRFSAERPKGSFSTLEIQRTEQGDSAMYLCASSPPVAGRNYGYTFGSGTRLTVV.

This clonotype was counted many times. V gene TRBV2 combines with J gene TRBJ1-4; no reliable D call. Germline-derived CDR1 and CDR2 are SNHLY and FYNNEI. V lost 2 bases, J lost 10 bases, and 5 bases lay in between. The CDR3 totals 11 residues. This chain's CDR3 is CASSENRKLFF. As DNA, the CDR3 is TGTGCCAGCAGTGAAAATAGAAAACTGTTTTTT.

The genes are TRBV4-2 and TRBJ2-4, with a tentative D call TRBD1 (6 bases). V gave up 0 bases and J gave up 0 bases, with 21 bases separating them. The CDR3 extends over 20 amino acids. Germline V gene sequence: CDR1 LGHNA, CDR2 YNFKEQ. DNA for the CDR3: TGTGCCAGCAGCCAAGAGTCCGGGACAAGTCTTAACTTAGCCAAAAACATTCAGTACTTC. This codes for CASSQESGTSLNLAKNIQYF.

This clonotype was found many times. The chain employs TRBV24-1 and TRBJ1-5; possible D gene TRBD1, 6 bases. CDR3 length: 13 amino acids. Germline V gene data show CDR1 as KGHDR and CDR2 as SFDVKD. The V gene lost 4 bases and the J gene lost 7 bases, with 10 bases spanning the gap. CDR3 DNA sequence: TGTGCCACCAGTGAACAGGGAGGGCAGCCCCAGCATTTT. Protein: CATSEQGGQPQHF.

This clonotype was detected many times. V and J are TRBV20-1 and TRBJ2-5; 8 positions agree with TRBD1. CDR3 size: 14 residues. The V gene's germline CDR1 is DFQATT and CDR2 SNEGSKA (reference sequence). Germline trimming cut 1 base from V and 2 bases from J; bases unmatched to any gene: 3. This CDR3 reads CSARGTGLQETQYF. For the CDR3, the DNA is TGCAGTGCTAGAGGGACAGGGCTACAAGAGACCCAGTACTTC.

Of note for this clonotype: A far larger clone lies a single base away; this is likely a read error. This chain connects TRBV6-9 to TRBJ2-2; D is uncertain. The CDR3 is made up of 14 amino acids. The V gene's germline CDR1 is MNHGY and CDR2 SVAAGI. The CDR3 region is CASSLGLNIGELFF. The CDR3, as DNA: TGTGCCAGCAGTTTAGGTCTGAACATCGGGGAGCTGTTTTTT.

The V and J genes are TRBV20-1 and TRBJ1-5; D possibly corresponds to TRBD1 (5 bases). The germline gives CDR1 DFQATT, CDR2 SNEGSKA (reference sequence). This CDR3 spans 15 amino acids. Trimming removed 1 base from V and 4 bases from J, with 14 bases in between. CDR3 residues: CSARASGGGNQPQHF. The CDR3 DNA reads TGCAGTGCTAGAGCTTCGGGGGGTGGAAATCAGCCCCAGCATTTT.

This clonotype was counted between two and nine times. The gene calls are TRBV18 and TRBJ1-1; 7 bases line up with TRBD1. V shed 4 bases, J shed 2 bases, and the junction held 7 bases outside the gene matches. Germline assignment: CDR1 KGHSH and CDR2 LQKENI. The CDR3 contains 15 residues. The CDR3: CASSRSGTANTEAFF. The CDR3 bases are TGTGCCAGCTCACGGTCCGGGACAGCAAACACTGAAGCTTTCTTT. Supplemented by reference TRBV18 and TRBJ1-1, the full variable domain reads NAGVMQNPRHLVRRRGQEARLRCSPMKGHSHVYWYRQLPEEGLKFMVYLQKENIIDESGMPKERFSAEFPKEGPSILRIQQVVRGDSAAYFCASSRSGTANTEAFFGQGTRLTVV.

The V gene is TRBV10-3, the J gene TRBJ1-1; D gene ambiguous. Looked up from germline, CDR1 is ENHRY and CDR2 is SYGVKD. Trimming took off 5 bases at V and 0 bases at J, with 7 bases between the two ends. The CDR3 has 13 residues. CDR3 sequence (DNA): TGTGCCATCAGTACAGAAATGAACACTGAAGCTTTCTTT. This encodes CAISTEMNTEAFF.

With regard to this clonotype: A much larger clone lies a single base off, so this may be a read error. This chain uses TRBV19 with TRBJ2-6; D may be TRBD1 (5 bases). CDR3 length: 17 residues. CDR1 LNHDA and CDR2 SQIVND come from the germline V gene (reference sequence). The CDR3 loop is CASGIDPRGAGANVLTF. For the CDR3, the DNA is TGTGCCAGTGGTATAGATCCAAGGGGCGCTGGGGCCAACGTCCTGACTTTC.

This clonotype was seen ten or more times. This rearrangement joins TRBV27 to TRBJ2-7; 8 bases fit TRBD1. This CDR3 spans 14 amino acids. Unmatched junction bases numbered 1, after V lost 0 bases and J lost 3 bases. Germline CDR1 is MNHEY and CDR2 is SMNVEV (reference sequence). CDR3 amino acids: CASSLSGTGYEQYF. Written as DNA, the CDR3 is TGTGCCAGCAGTTTATCCGGGACAGGCTACGAGCAGTACTTC.

About this clonotype: One base away lies a much larger clone, so this may be a sequencing read error. V and J are TRBV20-1 and TRBJ1-4; 8 positions match TRBD1. The CDR3 is 16 amino acids. V shed 6 bases, J shed 1 base, and the junction held 10 bases outside the gene matches. Germline V CDR1 and CDR2: DFQATT, SNEGSKA (reference sequence). In DNA, the CDR3 is TGCAGTGCCGCGAAGACAGGGGCAGGAACTAATGAAAAACTGTTTTTT. This sequence encodes CSAAKTGAGTNEKLFF.

This clonotype has at least ten counts. CDR3 protein: CASSSPADTPEETQYF. The CDR3 bases are TGTGCCAGCAGCTCCCCGGCGGACACCCCCGAAGAGACCCAGTACTTC. This rearrangement joins TRBV7-9 to TRBJ2-5, with D perhaps TRBD1 (5 bases). The germline V gene encodes CDR1 SEHNR and CDR2 FQNEAQ (reference sequence). The CDR3 extends over 16 amino acids. The germline V and J ends were trimmed by 4 bases and 3 bases, with 18 bases remaining between them.

This clonotype was observed at least ten times. This chain joins TRBV12-3 or TRBV12-4 and TRBJ2-5; possible D gene TRBD1, 5 bases. The CDR3 runs 15 residues. Trimming cost V 4 bases and J 5 bases, with 17 bases left between them. The CDR3 DNA follows: TGTGCCAGCAGTTCCAACCATCAGGGCTTTGAGACCCAGTACTTC. Protein product: CASSSNHQGFETQYF.

Worth noting for this clonotype: A read error is possible here, since a much larger clone lies one base away. The chain combines TRBV27 with TRBJ2-5; the match to TRBD2 covers 7 bases. The V gene end was trimmed by 6 bases and the J gene end by 4 bases; junction bases not matched to a gene: 14. This CDR3 has 16 amino acids. CDR1 MNHEY and CDR2 SMNVEV come from the germline V gene (reference sequence). The CDR3 sequence is CASRPSASGLLETQYF. As DNA, the CDR3 is TGTGCCAGCAGGCCTAGCGCTAGCGGACTATTAGAGACCCAGTACTTC.

The chain is built from TRBV6-5 and TRBJ2-6, with D possibly called TRBD1 or TRBD2 (5 bases each). The V end was cut by 0 bases, the J end by 0 bases, with 12 bases between. The length of the CDR3 is 18 residues. Germline lookup yields CDR1 MNHEY and CDR2 SVGAGI. The CDR3 reads CASSYSILRGSGANVLTF. The CDR3 nucleotides are TGTGCCAGCAGTTACTCGATCCTGAGGGGCTCTGGGGCCAACGTCCTGACTTTC.